The rows below give T cell receptor beta chains drawn from one sample of a study of T cells in tuberculosis. Sequencing was performed with immunoSEQ multiplex PCR; in TCRdb, only in-frame clones are kept and a portion is missing. Of roughly 60,000 clones in the sample, 81% were seen once. The sequenced material came from CD1b-GMM tetramer-negative cells sorted from PBMCs. These receptors were collected from an adult woman with latent tuberculosis. Both conserved end residues are part of each CDR3. Each record gives: V gene, CDR3 protein.

v_gene: TRBV19
CDR3aa: CASSIGIRGPQHF

v_gene: TRBV2
CDR3aa: CASSPTGQGTGELFF

v_gene: TRBV4-2
CDR3aa: CASSRYRETQYF

v_gene: TRBV11-3
CDR3aa: CASSLDPYNEQFF

v_gene: TRBV4-2
CDR3aa: CASSQVPTGGNYEQYF

v_gene: TRBV28
CDR3aa: CASSLLVGTQETQYF

v_gene: TRBV2
CDR3aa: CASRTGLGNTIYF

v_gene: TRBV28
CDR3aa: CASSFPPSLEEGTDTQYF

v_gene: TRBV7-9
CDR3aa: CASSIRRDFPVPDTQYF

v_gene: TRBV5-4
CDR3aa: CASSRGLAGGQDEEQFF

v_gene: TRBV7-9
CDR3aa: CASSPEDRPNYGYTF

v_gene: TRBV4-2
CDR3aa: CASSQAGGNQPQHF

v_gene: TRBV2
CDR3aa: CASSGRAEAFF

v_gene: TRBV7-6
CDR3aa: CASSLESGNSNYGYTF